One and the same sample provided the 20 T cell receptor beta chains below, sequenced in a study of chemoradiotherapy in HPV16-positive cancers. The repertoire was sequenced with immunoSEQ multiplex PCR; TCRdb's copy has only in-frame clones and lacks some. This table holds tens of thousands of clones, 88% found once. Sequencing used blood, obtained from a patient who underwent chemoradiotherapy. These receptors all come from a human donor with HPV-associated anogenital cancer.

This rearrangement joins TRBV18 to TRBJ2-7; 9 bases are a match to TRBD1. This CDR3 contains 15 residues. Trimming removed 3 bases from V and 6 bases from J; junction bases left unmatched: 9. Germline CDR1 and CDR2: KGHSH and LQKENI. CDR3 DNA sequence: TGTGCCAGCTCACCTGACAGGACAGGGGTCAGCGAGCAGTACTTC. Amino acids: CASSPDRTGVSEQYF.

The rearrangement uses TRBV9 and TRBJ2-3; no clear D. This CDR3 is built from 16 residues. Germline CDR1 and CDR2: SGDLS and YYNGEE. Trimming left V 0 bases short and J 0 bases short, with 11 bases between. The CDR3 coding sequence is TGTGCCAGCAGCGTAGGGGCAGTAAAGAGCACAGATACGCAGTATTTT. The encoded protein is CASSVGAVKSTDTQYF.

This clone was seen a single time. The chain combines TRBV7-3 with TRBJ1-1, with D possibly TRBD1 on 5 matching bases. CDR3 length: 13 residues. The V gene's germline CDR1 is SGHTA and CDR2 FQGTGA. The ends were cut back, 7 bases at V and 1 base at J, with 10 bases in the middle. The DNA of the CDR3 is TGTGCCAGCAAGAAGGGGAGGAACACTGAAGCTTTCTTT. It specifies CASKKGRNTEAFF.

This chain links TRBV12-2 with TRBJ2-7; the table's D call, TRBD1, was not checked against the DNA. TRBV12-2 corresponds to a pseudogene. The CDR3 loop spans 17 amino acids. The DNA for the CDR3 is TGTGCAAGTCGCTTAGGGGGGACCGGGACAGCGAGCTACGAGCAGTACTTC. Residues: CASRLGGTGTASYEQYF.

As for this clone: The sample holds other DNA sequences that translate to the same CDR3. The chain couples TRBV5-1 to TRBJ1-5; D is perhaps TRBD1 (6 bases). This CDR3 region has 15 residues. With 0 bases removed from V and 7 bases from J, the gap between germline ends came to 14 bases. Germline V lookup: CDR1 SGHRS, CDR2 YFSETQ. This CDR3 is CASSLDGQGHQPQHF. Written as DNA, the CDR3 is TGCGCCAGCAGCTTGGACGGGCAGGGACACCAGCCCCAGCATTTT.

The J gene is TRBJ2-4, the V gene TRBV15; no firm D call. Germline loops: CDR1 LNHNV, CDR2 YYDKDF (reference sequence). The CDR3 covers 11 residues. The V end was cut by 0 bases, the J end by 6 bases, with 0 bases between. Here the CDR3 reads CATSRENIQYF. As DNA, the CDR3 is TGTGCCACCAGCAGAGAAAACATTCAGTACTTC. The variable domain in full, with the rest retrieved from reference TRBV15 and TRBJ2-4, is DAMVIQNPRYQVTQFGKPVTLSCSQTLNHNVMYWYQQKSSQAPKLLFHYYDKDFNNEADTPDNFQSRRPNTSFCFLDIRSPGLGDTAMYLCATSRENIQYFGAGTRLSVL.

The chain employs TRBV4-1 and TRBJ2-3; D is perhaps TRBD2 (8 bases). The CDR3 has 18 amino acids. CDR1 is MGHRA and CDR2 is YSYEKL in the germline V gene. V lost 4 bases and J 5 bases, leaving 25 bases between the germline ends. In DNA form, the CDR3 reads TGCGCCAGCAGCCCCGGCGGGCTAGCGGGCCAGGGGGGAGATACGCAGTATTTT. Amino acid sequence: CASSPGGLAGQGGDTQYF.

With regard to this clone: Different DNA sequences within this sample yield the same CDR3. The genes are TRBV9 and TRBJ1-4; perhaps TRBD1 as D (5 bases). Germline V CDR1 and CDR2: SGDLS, YYNGEE. The CDR3 is made up of 16 amino acids. V was trimmed by 2 bases and J by 8 bases, leaving 19 bases between them. In nucleotides, the CDR3 is TGTGCCAGCAGCGTTGACCCGGGGCAGGGAAGGGAAAAACTGTTTTTT. Its translation is CASSVDPGQGREKLFF.

The gene calls are TRBV5-6 and TRBJ1-6; a weak D match, TRBD1 (5 bases). This CDR3 is built from 13 residues. The V and J ends lost 7 bases and 9 bases respectively, with 14 bases between them. Germline V gene data show CDR1 as SGHDT and CDR2 as YYEEEE. The CDR3 DNA follows: TGTGCCAGCTCCGGGGGGTGGAGTTCACCCCTCCACTTT. It yields the protein CASSGGWSSPLHF.

The genes are TRBV30 and TRBJ1-2, with 8 bases fitting TRBD1. Germline V CDR1 and CDR2: GTSNPN, SVGIG (reference sequence). J gave up 4 bases and V 5 bases, and 3 bases lay outside the gene matches. This CDR3 is 12 amino acids long. CDR3 sequence reads: CAWSTGGYGYTF. The DNA for the CDR3 is TGTGCCTGGTCCACAGGGGGCTATGGCTACACCTTC.

The chain employs TRBV10-3 and TRBJ2-2; tentative D call: TRBD1 (6 bases). The CDR3 is 18 residues long. Trimming pared 7 bases from V and 1 base from J, leaving 22 bases between. The germline V gene encodes CDR1 ENHRY and CDR2 SYGVKD. The DNA of the CDR3 is TGTGCCATCACCTCGCCGGCCAGGGGAGTTTTGAACACCGGGGAGCTGTTTTTT. It is translated as CAITSPARGVLNTGELFF.

The CDR3 here is CASSGTESNYGYTF. The CDR3 region has the DNA TGTGCCAGCAGCGGGACAGAGTCAAACTATGGCTACACCTTC. The chain is built from TRBV6-5 and TRBJ1-2, with 7 bases fitting TRBD1. The CDR3 is 14 residues long. Germline V lookup: CDR1 MNHEY, CDR2 SVGAGI. J gave up 2 bases and V 6 bases, and 6 bases lay outside the gene matches.

The gene calls are TRBV6-5 and TRBJ2-7; D tentatively reads TRBD1 or TRBD2 (5 bases each). Trimming took off 1 base at V and 2 bases at J, with 9 bases between the two ends. Germline V gene data show CDR1 as MNHEY and CDR2 as SVGAGI. The length of the CDR3 is 14 residues. CDR3 sequence: CASSYFGGTYEQYF. CDR3 nucleotide sequence: TGTGCCAGCAGTTACTTTGGGGGAACCTACGAGCAGTACTTC.

J is TRBJ2-5 and V is TRBV15; D is possibly TRBD2 (5 bases). The CDR3 contains 14 residues. Germline loops: CDR1 LNHNV, CDR2 YYDKDF (reference sequence). V was trimmed by 1 base and J by 2 bases, leaving 8 bases between them. DNA of the CDR3: TGTGCCACCAGCAGAGCAGCGGTTCAAGAGACCCAGTACTTC. Translating gives CATSRAAVQETQYF.

V is TRBV10-2 and J is TRBJ2-7; TRBD1 aligns across 12 bases. Germline-derived CDR1 and CDR2 are WSHSY and SAAADI. With 6 bases clipped from V and 2 bases from J, the junction kept 2 bases outside the gene matches. This CDR3 comprises 14 residues. As DNA, the CDR3 is TGCGCCAGCAGGAGGGACAGGGGGCCCTACGAGCAGTACTTC. Encoded protein: CASRRDRGPYEQYF.

The table lists this clone with a count of one. The V and J genes are TRBV4-1 and TRBJ1-6; no clear D gene. CDR3 length equals 15 residues. V was clipped by 1 base and J by 6 bases, with 10 bases between them. Germline CDR1 is MGHRA and CDR2 is YSYEKL. The CDR3 sequence: CASSQGPLINSPLHF. The CDR3 DNA reads TGCGCCAGCAGCCAAGGGCCACTGATTAATTCACCCCTCCACTTT.

This chain connects TRBV25-1 to TRBJ2-7, with 10 positions matching TRBD2. The junction had 5 bases not matched to a gene; V was cut back by 3 bases and J by 3 bases. The length of the CDR3 is 15 residues. In germline, CDR1 is MGHDK, CDR2 SYGVNS. The CDR3 here is CASSDQLAGNYEQYF. The CDR3 region has the DNA TGTGCCAGCAGTGACCAACTAGCGGGGAACTACGAGCAGTACTTC.

This chain links TRBV5-1 with TRBJ1-2; no firm D call. Trimming shortened V by 5 bases and J by 8 bases, and 16 bases separated the two germline ends. Germline V gene data show CDR1 as SGHRS and CDR2 as YFSETQ. The CDR3 has 13 residues. The CDR3 here is CASSRVGDGGYTF. In nucleotides, the CDR3 is TGCGCCAGCAGTCGCGTCGGCGATGGGGGCTACACCTTC. Using reference TRBV5-1 and TRBJ1-2 for the parts outside the CDR3, the full variable domain is KAGVTQTPRYLIKTRGQQVTLSCSPISGHRSVSWYQQTPGQGLQFLFEYFSETQRNKGNFPGRFSGRQFSNSRSEMNVSTLELGDSALYLCASSRVGDGGYTFGSGTRLTVV.

The chain joins TRBV7-2 to TRBJ2-3; 11 nucleotides align to TRBD2. The germline gives CDR1 SGHTA, CDR2 FQGNSA. The CDR3 has 16 amino acids. Trimming removed 4 bases from V and 5 bases from J; junction bases left unmatched: 8. In nucleotides, the CDR3 is TGTGCCAGCAGCTCCGTAGCGGGGGGGCCGGTAGATACGCAGTATTTT. It specifies CASSSVAGGPVDTQYF.

CDR3 nucleotides: TGTGCCAGCAGCCAAGTAGGGCAGGCCGATAACTATGGCTACACCTTC. This translates into CASSQVGQADNYGYTF. The chain uses TRBV4-2 and TRBJ1-2; D gene uncertain. The germline gives CDR1 LGHNA, CDR2 YNFKEQ. Trimming took 1 base from V and 1 from J, leaving 13 bases between them. This CDR3 contains 16 residues.